The 22 T cell receptor beta chains listed next were all sequenced from one sample in a study of CD8+CD57+ T cells in acquired aplastic anemia. Before being chosen for sequencing, patients had shown CD8+CD57+ cell expansion by flow cytometry. Genomic DNA provided the template from which TCR beta VDJ and CDR3 profiles were obtained. In TCRdb, the reads were re-called with MiXCR into one record per CDR3 protein. The sample lists under 250,000 distinct CDR3 sequences, 47% occurring once. Sequencing was carried out using sorted CD4+, CD8+, or CD8+CD57+ T cells (not recorded which) from PBMCs. These receptors all come from a human donor with aplastic anemia.

This clonotype was detected a few times. This rearrangement joins TRBV5-4 to TRBJ1-6, with a possible D match to TRBD1 (6 bases). The CDR3 is 15 amino acids. In germline, CDR1 is SGHNT, CDR2 YYREEE (reference sequence). V was trimmed by 1 base and J by 10 bases, leaving 15 bases between them. CDR3 sequence (DNA): TGTGCCAGCAGCTTGAACAGGGCCCTCGGATCACCCCTCCACTTT. Protein product: CASSLNRALGSPLHF. The variable domain in full, with the rest retrieved from reference TRBV5-4 and TRBJ1-6, is ETGVTQSPTHLIKTRGQQVTLRCSSQSGHNTVSWYQQALGQGPQFIFQYYREEENGRGNFPPRFSGLQFPNYSSELNVNALELDDSALYLCASSLNRALGSPLHFGNGTRLTVT.

The chain joins TRBV6-1 to TRBJ1-5; 7 bases align to TRBD1. The CDR3 contains 15 residues. V was clipped by 3 bases and J by 4 bases; unmatched bases: 6. Germline V gives CDR1 MNHNS, CDR2 SASEGT. The CDR3 is CASSEAPGQNQPQHF. The DNA for the CDR3 is TGTGCCAGCAGTGAGGCTCCGGGACAGAATCAGCCCCAGCATTTT.

This clonotype was counted a single time. This chain links TRBV7-2 with TRBJ1-1, with 9 positions matching TRBD1. The CDR3 is made up of 15 amino acids. Trimming at V came to 9 bases and at J to 4 bases, leaving 12 bases not matched to a gene. Per germline, CDR1 SGHTA and CDR2 FQGNSA. The CDR3 DNA is TGTGCCAGTAGTAACTACGGACAGGGGATCACTGAAGCTTTCTTT. Its translation: CASSNYGQGITEAFF.

This clonotype was picked up one time. This chain's CDR3 is CATTADQETQYF. For the CDR3, the DNA is TGTGCCACCACAGCGGACCAAGAGACCCAGTACTTC. The chain is built from TRBV15 and TRBJ2-5, with a tentative D call TRBD2 (5 bases). Looked up from germline, CDR1 is LNHNV and CDR2 is YYDKDF (reference sequence). V was shortened by 7 bases and J by 0 bases, with 6 bases between the two germline ends. This CDR3 is 12 amino acids long.

This sequence joins TRBV29-1 and TRBJ1-6; D not resolved. The germline CDR1 and CDR2 sequences are SQVTM and ANQGSEA. V lost 7 bases, J lost 1 base, and 11 bases lay in between. The CDR3 spans 14 residues. CDR3 residues: CSARTDSYNSPLHF. The CDR3 nucleotides read TGCAGCGCACGGACGGATTCCTATAATTCACCCCTCCACTTT.

The chain joins TRBV14 to TRBJ2-1, with 9 nucleotides matching TRBD2. Germline V gene sequence: CDR1 SGHDN, CDR2 FVKESK. J was trimmed by 0 bases and V by 6 bases; bases with no gene match: 18. This CDR3 contains 20 residues. The CDR3 sequence is CASSLGGPGLARSSYNEQFF. As DNA, the CDR3 is TGTGCCAGCAGTTTGGGGGGCCCTGGACTAGCGAGAAGCTCCTACAATGAGCAGTTCTTC.

This clonotype was seen at least ten times. This chain links TRBV7-9 with TRBJ1-5, with D possibly being TRBD1 (6 bases). The length of the CDR3 is 17 residues. V lost 5 bases and J 1 base, leaving 18 bases between the germline ends. Germline values: CDR1 SEHNR, CDR2 FQNEAQ (reference sequence). For the CDR3, the DNA is TGTGCCAGCAGCGAGACCCGGGACATCAGGAGCAATCAGCCCCAGCATTTT. It translates to CASSETRDIRSNQPQHF.

Details on this clonotype: The junction does not match germline at one end; this may be a read error. This chain joins TRBV14 and TRBJ2-7; TRBD2 matches at 10 bases. This CDR3 is built from 15 residues. Per the germline V gene, CDR1 is SGHDN and CDR2 is FVKESK. The CDR3 is CASSLVLAGVYEQYF. CDR3 nucleotide sequence: TGCGCCAGCAGCTTGGTTCTAGCGGGAGTCTACGAGCAGTACTTC. The whole variable domain, filled in from reference TRBV14 and TRBJ2-7, reads EAGVTQFPSHSVIEKGQTVTLRCDPISGHDNLYWYRRVMGKEIKFLLHFVKESKQDESGMPNNRFLAERTGGTYSTLKVQPAELEDSGVYFCASSLVLAGVYEQYFGPGTRLTVT.

This chain uses TRBV27 with TRBJ1-3; D gene uncertain. Deletions cut 3 bases from V and 0 bases from J, with 9 bases between. This CDR3 has 15 residues. CDR1 MNHEY and CDR2 SMNVEV come from the germline V gene (reference sequence). The CDR3 reads CASSLALTSGNTIYF. CDR3 nucleotides: TGTGCCAGCAGTTTGGCGCTCACCTCTGGAAACACCATATATTTT.

V usage is TRBV6-5 and J usage is TRBJ2-3; 9 positions match TRBD2. The CDR3 covers 16 residues. V dropped 0 bases and J dropped 4; count of bases not matched to a gene: 5. Germline loops: CDR1 MNHEY, CDR2 SVGAGI. The DNA of the CDR3 is TGTGCCAGCAGTTACTCTAGCGGGAGATACTCAGATACGCAGTATTTT. Protein sequence: CASSYSSGRYSDTQYF.

This clonotype was seen only once. At one boundary the junction diverges from the germline segment, which might be a read error. The rearrangement joins TRBV7-9 to TRBJ2-5; D is possibly TRBD1 (6 bases). The germline V gene encodes CDR1 SEHNR and CDR2 FQNEAQ (reference sequence). The CDR3 spans 13 residues. CDR3 loop: CASSQGRRETQYF. The CDR3, as DNA: TGCGCCAGCAGCCAGGGGCGGCGAGAGACCCAGTACTTC.

The rearrangement links TRBV29-1 to TRBJ1-2; TRBD1 aligns across 9 bases. CDR3 length equals 16 residues. The junction had 13 bases not matched to a gene; V was cut back by 0 bases and J by 8 bases. Germline CDR1 SQVTM, CDR2 ANQGSEA. The CDR3 loop is CSVEEERTGVRHGYTF. In DNA, the CDR3 is TGCAGCGTTGAAGAGGAGAGGACAGGGGTTCGCCACGGCTACACCTTC.

This clonotype was seen at least ten times. This rearrangement joins TRBV7-9 to TRBJ2-4; 10 nucleotides align to TRBD2. The CDR3 sequence is 14 residues long. V was pared by 6 bases and J by 6 bases, with 5 bases of the junction left unmatched. The germline V gene encodes CDR1 SEHNR and CDR2 FQNEAQ (reference sequence). CDR3 in amino acids: CASSSLAGRNIQYF. CDR3 sequence (DNA): TGTGCCAGCAGTTCACTAGCGGGAAGAAACATTCAGTACTTC.

This clonotype occurred a few times. The rearrangement uses TRBV10-3 and TRBJ2-7; D gene ambiguous. V lost 3 bases, J lost 4 bases, and 13 bases lay in between. Germline values: CDR1 ENHRY, CDR2 SYGVKD. The CDR3 is 14 amino acids. CDR3: CAISERQFQYEQYF. The CDR3 nucleotides read TGTGCCATCAGTGAACGGCAGTTTCAATACGAGCAGTACTTC.

This clonotype showed up many times. This rearrangement joins TRBV6-2 or TRBV6-3 to TRBJ1-1; a possible D gene is TRBD1 (5 bases). This CDR3 contains 13 residues. V lost 6 bases and J lost 6, with 14 bases in between. The germline CDR1 and CDR2 sequences are MNHEY and SVGEGT. DNA for the CDR3: TGTGCCAGCAGCGCATTCCAGGGATCTGAAGCTTTCTTT. Amino acids: CASSAFQGSEAFF.

This clonotype was counted at least ten times. The rearrangement uses TRBV5-6 and TRBJ1-1; D is unclear. Per germline, CDR1 SGHDT and CDR2 YYEEEE. V lost 2 bases and J 3 bases, leaving 5 bases between the germline ends. The CDR3 has 12 residues. In DNA, the CDR3 is TGTGCCAGCAGCTTTGGGGACACTGAAGCTTTCTTT. This encodes CASSFGDTEAFF.

There are many counts of this clonotype. J is TRBJ1-2 and V is TRBV9; D unresolved. Germline loops: CDR1 SGDLS, CDR2 YYNGEE. The CDR3 is 12 amino acids. Trimming cost V 6 bases and J 7 bases, with 13 bases left between them. The CDR3 sequence is CASINPTGGYTF. The CDR3 DNA sequence: TGTGCCAGCATCAATCCGACGGGTGGCTACACCTTC.

This sequence joins TRBV11-3 and TRBJ2-7; TRBD2 aligns across 16 bases. V shed 4 bases and J 5 bases; nucleotides not matched to a gene: 11. CDR3 length equals 18 residues. Looked up from germline, CDR1 is SGHNT and CDR2 is YENEEA. The CDR3, as DNA: TGTGCCAGCAGCTCGGGACTAGCGGGAGGGCCTAATAATGACGAGCAGTACTTC. Translating gives CASSSGLAGGPNNDEQYF.

This clonotype was detected ten times or more. The chain employs TRBV14 and TRBJ1-2; possibly TRBD1 for D (6 bases). The ends were cut back, 6 bases at V and 3 bases at J, with 11 bases in the middle. The CDR3 totals 13 residues. In germline, CDR1 is SGHDN, CDR2 FVKESK. CDR3 sequence: CASRRDIDYGYTF. CDR3 coding DNA: TGTGCCAGCAGAAGGGACATCGACTATGGCTACACCTTC.

The V and J genes are TRBV24-1 and TRBJ2-3; 7 bases fit TRBD2. The CDR3 has 16 residues. The V and J ends lost 4 bases and 2 bases, in that order; junction bases with no gene match: 8. Germline V gene sequence: CDR1 KGHDR, CDR2 SFDVKD. The CDR3 DNA is TGTGCCACCAGTGAGGCCACTCGGGGGGACACAGATACGCAGTATTTT. It codes for CATSEATRGDTDTQYF.

The chain is built from TRBV7-2 and TRBJ1-5; D is perhaps TRBD1 (6 bases). CDR3 length: 15 amino acids. CDR1 is SGHTA, CDR2 FQGNSA, per germline. Trimming removed 1 base from V and 7 bases from J, with 14 bases in between. CDR3 residues: CASSLDQGFDQPQHF. The CDR3 DNA reads as TGTGCCAGCAGCTTAGATCAGGGGTTCGACCAGCCCCAGCATTTT.

In this sample, this clonotype turned up a few times. The genes are TRBV4-2 and TRBJ1-2; perhaps TRBD1 as D (5 bases). The germline V gene encodes CDR1 LGHNA and CDR2 YNFKEQ. This CDR3 contains 18 residues. Trimming stripped 3 bases from V and 3 bases from J, with 23 bases between. CDR3 amino acids: CASSHPLPGLTTDYGYTF. The CDR3 nucleotides read TGTGCCAGCAGCCATCCTCTCCCGGGACTGACCACCGACTATGGCTACACCTTC.